The next 27 T cell receptor beta chains were all read from a single sample in a study of blood T cell repertoires in COVID-19. The assay was immunoSEQ multiplex PCR, and TCRdb's table has in-frame clones only and misses some. The sample lists 350,000 or so clones; about 90% were seen once. Sequencing input: peripheral blood. These receptors all come from a woman aged 30 to 39 with COVID-19, enrolled during active disease.

The chain links TRBV5-1 to TRBJ2-7; a possible D gene is TRBD2 (5 bases). Trimming shortened V by 1 base and J by 3 bases, and 5 bases separated the two germline ends. The V gene's germline CDR1 is SGHRS and CDR2 YFSETQ. This CDR3 region has 12 residues. The CDR3 is CASSLSGYEQYF. Written as DNA, the CDR3 is TGCGCCAGCAGCTTGAGCGGCTACGAGCAGTACTTC.

The rearrangement links TRBV5-4 to TRBJ2-2; tentative D call: TRBD2 (6 bases). This CDR3 has 15 amino acids. V was trimmed by 1 base and J by 6 bases, leaving 13 bases between them. Germline V gives CDR1 SGHNT, CDR2 YYREEE (reference sequence). For the CDR3, the DNA is TGTGCCAGCAGCTTGTTTGGCGGAGGGGCCGGGGAGCTGTTTTTT. This gives the protein CASSLFGGGAGELFF.

The J gene is TRBJ2-7, the V gene TRBV5-5, with 7 bases aligning to TRBD1. The germline gives CDR1 SGHKS, CDR2 YYEKEE (reference sequence). After removal of 4 bases from V and 4 bases from J, the junction contained 8 bases not matched to a gene. There are 14 residues in the CDR3. This chain's CDR3 is CASSRGQSTYEQYF. Here the CDR3 DNA reads TGTGCCAGCAGCCGGGGACAGTCTACTTACGAGCAGTACTTC.

The V call is TRBV10-3, the J call TRBJ2-7; TRBD1 agrees at 7 bases. Germline-derived CDR1 and CDR2 are ENHRY and SYGVKD. V shed 2 bases, J shed 6 bases, and the junction held 10 bases outside the gene matches. The CDR3 has 15 residues. Here the CDR3 reads CAISEPPTGTLEQYF. CDR3 coding DNA: TGTGCCATCAGTGAGCCGCCGACAGGGACCCTCGAGCAGTACTTC.

The chain employs TRBV7-2 and TRBJ1-2; D unresolved. The CDR3 extends over 14 amino acids. CDR1 and CDR2 (germline): SGHTA, FQGNSA. The V and J ends lost 1 base and 7 bases respectively, with 13 bases between them. CDR3 in amino acids: CASSLEAGRGGYTF. As DNA, the CDR3 is TGTGCCAGCAGCTTAGAGGCGGGTCGGGGTGGCTACACCTTC.

Points on this clone: Other DNA sequences within the sample encode an identical CDR3. The chain employs TRBV3-1 (or the pseudogene TRBV3-2) and TRBJ2-7; 9 nucleotides agree with TRBD1. V trimming: 4 bases; J trimming: 4 bases; junction bases outside the gene matches: 5. CDR1 is LGHDT, CDR2 YNNKEL, per germline (reference sequence). The CDR3 sequence is 14 residues long. CDR3 loop: CASSPGQGTYEQYF. The CDR3 nucleotides are TGTGCCAGCAGCCCCGGACAGGGGACTTACGAGCAGTACTTC.

This sequence joins TRBV29-1 and TRBJ2-3, with TRBD1 identical over 9 bases. The CDR3 is 13 residues long. The germline V gene has CDR1 SQVTM and CDR2 ANQGSEA. J was trimmed by 5 bases and V by 5 bases; bases with no gene match: 5. CDR3 sequence reads: CSVPDRGQDTQYF. Here the CDR3 DNA reads TGCAGCGTTCCGGACAGGGGCCAAGATACGCAGTATTTT.

The chain uses TRBV3-1 (or the pseudogene TRBV3-2) and TRBJ2-1, with TRBD2 matching over 12 bases. In germline, CDR1 is LGHDT, CDR2 YNNKEL (reference sequence). This CDR3 region has 15 residues. Trimming removed 4 bases from V and 4 bases from J; junction bases left unmatched: 2. The CDR3 loop reads CASSPGLAGYNEQFF. The CDR3 region has the DNA TGTGCCAGCAGCCCCGGACTAGCGGGGTACAATGAGCAGTTCTTC.

The chain employs TRBV6-6 and TRBJ1-5, with 9 bases lining up with TRBD1. Trimming cost V 5 bases and J 5 bases; bases outside gene matches: 7. The germline CDR1 and CDR2 sequences are MNHNY and SVGAGI (reference sequence). This CDR3 contains 15 residues. CDR3 nucleotides: TGTGCCAGCAGTCCCCCGGGACAGGGCGATCAGCCCCAGCATTTT. This gives the protein CASSPPGQGDQPQHF.

V gene TRBV6-4 combines with J gene TRBJ2-3; the match to TRBD2 covers 13 bases. Per germline, CDR1 MRHNA and CDR2 SNTAGT. V shed 2 bases and J 4 bases; nucleotides not matched to a gene: 6. The CDR3 runs 17 residues. The CDR3 reads CASSDKTSGRGADTQYF. The CDR3 coding sequence is TGTGCCAGCAGTGACAAAACTAGCGGGAGGGGGGCAGATACGCAGTATTTT.

The genes are TRBV28 and TRBJ1-2; D possibly corresponds to TRBD1 (5 bases). The CDR3 spans 13 residues. Trimming removed 3 bases from V and 4 bases from J, with 9 bases in between. Germline V CDR1 and CDR2: MDHEN, SYDVKM. The CDR3, as DNA: TGTGCCAGCAGTTTGGGGGGAGCCTATGGCTACACCTTC. This gives the protein CASSLGGAYGYTF.

The genes are TRBV2 and TRBJ1-5, with 10 nucleotides matching TRBD1. This CDR3 has 15 residues. Unmatched junction bases numbered 7, after V lost 6 bases and J lost 5 bases. Germline loops: CDR1 SNHLY, CDR2 FYNNEI. The DNA of the CDR3 is TGTGCCAGCAGCACCCGGGACAGGGGAGATCAGCCCCAGCATTTT. Protein product: CASSTRDRGDQPQHF.

This chain links TRBV5-1 with TRBJ1-2, with a possible D match to TRBD1 (6 bases). Germline lookup yields CDR1 SGHRS and CDR2 YFSETQ. V was shortened by 4 bases and J by 0 bases, with 13 bases between the two germline ends. This CDR3 is built from 15 residues. This CDR3 is CASSPLDRTNYGYTF. The DNA for the CDR3 is TGCGCCAGCAGCCCGTTGGACAGAACTAACTATGGCTACACCTTC.

The rearrangement uses TRBV11-2 and TRBJ2-7; D unresolved. This CDR3 is built from 13 residues. Between the trimmed V and J ends, which lost 5 bases and 4 bases, there was a span of 12 bases. In germline, CDR1 is SGHAT, CDR2 FQNNGV. The CDR3 nucleotides are TGTGCCAGCAGCGAGGTGGCCGCATACGAGCAGTACTTC. As protein: CASSEVAAYEQYF.

CDR3 DNA: TGTGCCAGCAGTGAGGCGAGCTCCTACAATGAGCAGTTCTTC. The encoded protein is CASSEASSYNEQFF. The J gene is TRBJ2-1, the V gene TRBV28, with D hard to call. With 5 bases removed from V and 0 bases from J, the gap between germline ends came to 8 bases. The germline CDR1 and CDR2 sequences are MDHEN and SYDVKM. The CDR3 is made up of 14 amino acids. Full variable domain (missing parts from reference TRBV28 and TRBJ2-1): DVKVTQSSRYLVKRTGEKVFLECVQDMDHENMFWYRQDPGLGLRLIYFSYDVKMKEKGDIPEGYSVSREKKERFSLILESASTNQTSMYLCASSEASSYNEQFFGPGTRLTVL.

The CDR3 nucleotides read TGTGCCTGGAGAGGGGACAGGAACACTGAAGCTTTCTTT. Translating it yields CAWRGDRNTEAFF. The J gene is TRBJ1-1, the V gene TRBV30; the match to TRBD1 covers 7 bases. Germline V gene data show CDR1 as GTSNPN and CDR2 as SVGIG (reference sequence). V trimming: 3 bases; J trimming: 1 base; junction bases outside the gene matches: 2. The CDR3 spans 13 residues.

This chain links TRBV28 with TRBJ2-7, with 12 bases lining up with TRBD2. Germline V CDR1 and CDR2: MDHEN, SYDVKM. Trimming cost V 2 bases and J 3 bases; bases outside gene matches: 5. This CDR3 spans 16 amino acids. As DNA, the CDR3 is TGTGCCAGCAGTTTACCCAGGGGACTAGCGGGCTACGAGCAGTACTTC. As protein: CASSLPRGLAGYEQYF.

The gene calls are TRBV7-2 and TRBJ2-2; possible D gene TRBD2, 5 bases. V shed 0 bases and J shed 1 base, with 6 bases lying between them. Germline V gives CDR1 SGHTA, CDR2 FQGNSA. The CDR3 is made up of 15 amino acids. CDR3 coding DNA: TGTGCCAGCAGCTTAGCGGGAGTGAACACCGGGGAGCTGTTTTTT. This translates into CASSLAGVNTGELFF.

The V call is TRBV9, the J call TRBJ2-5; D is possibly TRBD1 (6 bases). The CDR3 has 15 amino acids. Germline CDR1 and CDR2: SGDLS and YYNGEE. V lost 0 bases and J 5 bases, leaving 14 bases between the germline ends. The CDR3 sequence is CASSVGAGARETQYF. The CDR3 DNA reads as TGTGCCAGCAGCGTAGGGGCAGGGGCCAGGGAGACCCAGTACTTC.

The chain combines TRBV6-2 or TRBV6-3 with TRBJ2-1, with TRBD2 matching over 7 bases. V trimming: 6 bases; J trimming: 9 bases; junction bases outside the gene matches: 11. Germline V gene lookup returns CDR1 MNHEY and CDR2 SVGEGT. This CDR3 contains 14 residues. CDR3 residues: CASSPWRRESEQFF. Here the CDR3 DNA reads TGTGCCAGCAGCCCCTGGAGGCGGGAGAGTGAGCAGTTCTTC.

The chain employs TRBV6-5 and TRBJ2-7, with D possibly matching TRBD1 (6 bases). The CDR3 is 15 residues long. The V end was cut by 6 bases, the J end by 3 bases, with 18 bases between. Germline CDR1 and CDR2: MNHEY and SVGAGI. CDR3 DNA: TGTGCCAGCAGGGGGTGGTCAGGGGTTGTCTACGAGCAGTACTTC. Translated, it gives CASRGWSGVVYEQYF.

This CDR3 reads CASSLLGALGGGYTF. Written as DNA, the CDR3 is TGTGCCAGCTCTCTTCTAGGGGCGTTAGGGGGTGGCTACACCTTC. V gene TRBV6-5 combines with J gene TRBJ1-2; a possible D gene is TRBD1 (6 bases). CDR1 is MNHEY, CDR2 SVGAGI, per germline. V dropped 8 bases and J dropped 7 bases, with 23 bases sitting between them. The CDR3 length is 15 residues.

The chain carries TRBV9 and TRBJ2-1; TRBD2 is a possible D gene (6 bases). The CDR3 runs 13 residues. Trimming pared 7 bases from V and 5 bases from J, leaving 13 bases between. CDR1 and CDR2 from the germline V gene are SGDLS and YYNGEE. The CDR3 region is CASRDSDNNEQFF. CDR3 bases: TGTGCCAGCCGGGACTCCGACAACAATGAGCAGTTCTTC.

J is TRBJ1-5 and V is TRBV19; 9 bases fit TRBD1. The CDR3 is made up of 16 amino acids. Germline CDR1 reads LNHDA; CDR2 reads SQIVND (reference sequence). J was trimmed by 4 bases and V by 5 bases; bases with no gene match: 9. As DNA, the CDR3 is TGTGCCAGTAGTTACCGGGACAGGGTAAGAAATCAGCCCCAGCATTTT. Amino acids: CASSYRDRVRNQPQHF. The whole variable domain, filled in from reference TRBV19 and TRBJ1-5, reads DGGITQSPKYLFRKEGQNVTLSCEQNLNHDAMYWYRQDPGQGLRLIYYSQIVNDFQKGDIAEGYSVSREKKESFPLTVTSAQKNPTAFYLCASSYRDRVRNQPQHFGDGTRLSIL.

In DNA, the CDR3 is TGCAGCGTAGCCCGGACAGGGAGTAATGAAAAACTGTTTTTT. Its translation: CSVARTGSNEKLFF. The chain uses TRBV29-1 and TRBJ1-4, with 8 bases that match TRBD1. Germline values: CDR1 SQVTM, CDR2 ANQGSEA. This CDR3 is built from 14 residues. The V and J ends lost 6 bases and 4 bases, in that order; junction bases with no gene match: 7.

The chain recombines TRBV19 with TRBJ2-5, with TRBD2 identical over 11 bases. Unmatched junction bases numbered 19, after V lost 7 bases and J lost 6 bases. The CDR3 is made up of 18 amino acids. From germline, CDR1 is LNHDA and CDR2 SQIVND (reference sequence). In DNA, the CDR3 is TGTGCCAGTACCCCCCAGGAGACTAGCGGGATGCCCCCGCAGACCCAGTACTTC. Translated, it gives CASTPQETSGMPPQTQYF.

The CDR3 DNA is TGCGCCAGCAGCTCCCCTTTAGAGGGAGCCACCGGGGAGCTGTTTTTT. It specifies CASSSPLEGATGELFF. The genes are TRBV5-1 and TRBJ2-2; D might be TRBD2 (5 bases). Germline V lookup: CDR1 SGHRS, CDR2 YFSETQ. With 3 bases removed from V and 4 bases from J, the gap between germline ends came to 16 bases. This CDR3 contains 16 residues.